This T cell receptor (beta chain) appears in the sequencing data of a study of PD-L1 blockade in urothelial cancer. Indicated time point: pretreatment peripheral blood. Some clones are missing from TCRdb's copy, which holds only in-frame ones; the method was immunoSEQ multiplex PCR. Found here are roughly 87,000 clones, 89% of them singletons; the top ten hold 0.97%. The germline gives CDR1 KGHSH, CDR2 LQKENI. V lost 3 bases to trimming and J lost 2 bases, with 7 bases between them. This CDR3 region has 13 residues. The V call is TRBV18, the J call TRBJ2-5; D unresolved. The TCR was taken from a woman of 80 years or more with urothelial cancer. This specimen was PBMCs, taken around atezolizumab (anti-PD-L1) treatment. Here the CDR3 reads CASSPNKQETQYF. The CDR3 DNA reads as TGTGCCAGCTCACCGAACAAACAAGAGACCCAGTACTTC. The variable domain in full, completed from reference TRBV18 and TRBJ2-5, reads NAGVMQNPRHLVRRRGQEARLRCSPMKGHSHVYWYRQLPEEGLKFMVYLQKENIIDESGMPKERFSAEFPKEGPSILRIQQVVRGDSAAYFCASSPNKQETQYFGPGTRLLVL.